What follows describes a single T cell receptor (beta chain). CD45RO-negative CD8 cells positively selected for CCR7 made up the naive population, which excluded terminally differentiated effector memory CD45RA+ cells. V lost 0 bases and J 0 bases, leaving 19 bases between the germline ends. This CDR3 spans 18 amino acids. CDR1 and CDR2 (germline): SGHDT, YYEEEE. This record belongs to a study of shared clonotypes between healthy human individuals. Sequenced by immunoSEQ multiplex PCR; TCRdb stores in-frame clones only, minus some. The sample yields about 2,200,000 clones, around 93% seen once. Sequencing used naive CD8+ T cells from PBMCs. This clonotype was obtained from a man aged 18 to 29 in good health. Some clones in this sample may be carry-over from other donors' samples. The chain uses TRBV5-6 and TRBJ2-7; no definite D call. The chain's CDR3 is CASSLGSRVDGISYEQYF. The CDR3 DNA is TGTGCCAGCAGCTTGGGGTCTCGGGTAGACGGTATCTCCTACGAGCAGTACTTC.